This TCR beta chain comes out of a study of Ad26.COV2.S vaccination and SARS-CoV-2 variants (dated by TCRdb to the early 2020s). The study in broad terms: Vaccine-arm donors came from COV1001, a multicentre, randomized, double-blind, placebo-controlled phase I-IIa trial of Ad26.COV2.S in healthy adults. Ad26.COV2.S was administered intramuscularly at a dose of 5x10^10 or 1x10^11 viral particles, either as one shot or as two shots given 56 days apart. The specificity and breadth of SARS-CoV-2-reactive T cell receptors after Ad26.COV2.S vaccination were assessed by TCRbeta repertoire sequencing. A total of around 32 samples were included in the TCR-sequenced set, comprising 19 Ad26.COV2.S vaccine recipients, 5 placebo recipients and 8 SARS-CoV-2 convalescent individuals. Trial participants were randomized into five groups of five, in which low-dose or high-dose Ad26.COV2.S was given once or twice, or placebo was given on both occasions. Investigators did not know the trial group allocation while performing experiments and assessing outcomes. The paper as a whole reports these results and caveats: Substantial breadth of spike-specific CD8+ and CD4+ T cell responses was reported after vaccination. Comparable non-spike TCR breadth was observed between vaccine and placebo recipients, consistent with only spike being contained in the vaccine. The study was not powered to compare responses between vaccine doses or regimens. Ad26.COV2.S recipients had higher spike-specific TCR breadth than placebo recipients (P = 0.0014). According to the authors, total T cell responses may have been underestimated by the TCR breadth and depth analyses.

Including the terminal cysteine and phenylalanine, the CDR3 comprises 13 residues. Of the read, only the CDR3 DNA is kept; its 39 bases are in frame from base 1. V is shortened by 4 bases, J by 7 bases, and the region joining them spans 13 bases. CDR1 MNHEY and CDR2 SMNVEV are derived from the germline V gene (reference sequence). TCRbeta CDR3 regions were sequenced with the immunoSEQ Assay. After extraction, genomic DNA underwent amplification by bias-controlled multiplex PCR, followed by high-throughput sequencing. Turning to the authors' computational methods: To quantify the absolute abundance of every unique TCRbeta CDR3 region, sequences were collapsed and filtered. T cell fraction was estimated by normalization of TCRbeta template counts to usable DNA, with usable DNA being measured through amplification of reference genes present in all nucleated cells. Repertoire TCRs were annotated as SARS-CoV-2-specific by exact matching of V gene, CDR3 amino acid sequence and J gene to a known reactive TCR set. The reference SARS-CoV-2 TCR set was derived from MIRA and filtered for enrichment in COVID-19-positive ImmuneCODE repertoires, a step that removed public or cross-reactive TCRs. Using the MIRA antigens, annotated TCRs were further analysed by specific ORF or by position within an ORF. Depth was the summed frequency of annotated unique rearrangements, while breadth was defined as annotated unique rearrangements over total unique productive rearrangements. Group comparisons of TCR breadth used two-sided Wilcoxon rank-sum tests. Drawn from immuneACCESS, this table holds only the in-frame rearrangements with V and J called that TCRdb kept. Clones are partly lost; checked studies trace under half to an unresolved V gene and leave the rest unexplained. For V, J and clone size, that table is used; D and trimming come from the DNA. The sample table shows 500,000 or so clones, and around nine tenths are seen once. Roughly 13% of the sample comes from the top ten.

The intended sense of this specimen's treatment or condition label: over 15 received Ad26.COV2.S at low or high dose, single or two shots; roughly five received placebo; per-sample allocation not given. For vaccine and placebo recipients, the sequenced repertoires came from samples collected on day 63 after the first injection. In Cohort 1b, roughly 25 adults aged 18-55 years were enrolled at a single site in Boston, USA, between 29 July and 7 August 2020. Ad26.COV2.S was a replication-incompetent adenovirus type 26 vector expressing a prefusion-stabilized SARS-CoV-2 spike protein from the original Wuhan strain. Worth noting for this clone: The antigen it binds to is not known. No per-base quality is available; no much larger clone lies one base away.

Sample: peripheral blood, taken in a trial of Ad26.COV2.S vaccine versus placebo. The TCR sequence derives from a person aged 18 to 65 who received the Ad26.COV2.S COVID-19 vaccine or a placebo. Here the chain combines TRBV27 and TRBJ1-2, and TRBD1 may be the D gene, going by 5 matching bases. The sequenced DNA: TGTGCCAGCAGTTCGGCGGGGGGAGTTGGCTACACCTTC. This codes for CASSSAGGVGYTF.